This T cell receptor beta chain emerged from a study of OX40 agonist ivuxolimab in advanced cancers. Background on the study: Six ivuxolimab dose levels, 0.01 to 10 mg/kg, were given intravenously every 2 weeks.

CDR3 length: 14 amino acids. V lost 1 base to trimming and J lost 2 bases, with 5 bases between them. CDR1 is SGHNT and CDR2 is YENEEA in the germline V gene. Clones were read by immunoSEQ multiplex PCR, and TCRdb kept only the in-frame ones, dropping some. The sample lists under 85,000 clones; approximately 86% were seen once. This receptor was identified in an adult with an advanced solid tumor such as melanoma, head and neck, liver or kidney cancer. Source: CD4+ or CD8+ T cells sorted from blood, taken in a trial of the OX40 agonist ivuxolimab. This chain joins TRBV11-3 and TRBJ2-2; D gene ambiguous. The CDR3 spells CASSLGENTGELFF. Here the CDR3 DNA reads TGTGCCAGCAGCTTAGGGGAAAACACCGGGGAGCTGTTTTTT.